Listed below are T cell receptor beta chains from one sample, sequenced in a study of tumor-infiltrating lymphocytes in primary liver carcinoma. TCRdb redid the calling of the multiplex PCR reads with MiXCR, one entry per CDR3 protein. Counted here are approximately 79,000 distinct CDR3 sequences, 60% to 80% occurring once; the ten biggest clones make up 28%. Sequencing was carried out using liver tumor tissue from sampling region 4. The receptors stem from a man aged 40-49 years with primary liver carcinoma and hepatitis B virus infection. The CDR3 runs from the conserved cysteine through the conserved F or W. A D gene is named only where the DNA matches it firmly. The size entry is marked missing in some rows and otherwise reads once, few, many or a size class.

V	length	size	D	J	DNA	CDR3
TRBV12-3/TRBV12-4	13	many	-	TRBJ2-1	TGTGCCAGCAGTTTTAGACCCTACAATGAGCAGTTCTTC	CASSFRPYNEQFF
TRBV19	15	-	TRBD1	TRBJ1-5	TGTGCCAGCGTTCACACAGGGGGCGCAGGACAGCCCCAGCATTTT	CASVHTGGAGQPQHF
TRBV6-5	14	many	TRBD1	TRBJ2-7	TGTGCCAGCAGCGAGGACAGGGGCTCCTACGAGCAGTACTTC	CASSEDRGSYEQYF
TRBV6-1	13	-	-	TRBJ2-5	TGTGCCGGCAGTGAGGGACTGGGGAAGACCCAGTACTTC	CAGSEGLGKTQYF
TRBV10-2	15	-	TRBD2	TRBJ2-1	TGCGCCAGCACTATAGCGGGAGGAGGTCACAATGAGCGGTTCTTC	CASTIAGGGHNERFF
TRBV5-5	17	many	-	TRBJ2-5	TGTGCCAGCAGCTTTGGGGGTTCTCATCTTTTGGAAGAGACCCAGTACTTC	CASSFGGSHLLEETQYF
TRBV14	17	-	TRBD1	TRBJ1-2	TGTGCCAGCAGCCAAGCGGGGGCCCTGGGACAGATCTATGACTACACCTTC	CASSQAGALGQIYDYTF
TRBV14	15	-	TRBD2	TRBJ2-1	TGTGCCAGCGATGCCGTAGCGGGAGCATACAATGAGCAGTTCTTC	CASDAVAGAYNEQFF
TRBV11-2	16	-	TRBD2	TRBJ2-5	TGTGCCAGCAGCTTGGTCCCGGTTAGCGGGCAAGAGACCCGGTACTTC	CASSLVPVSGQETRYF
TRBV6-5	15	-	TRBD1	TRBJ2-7	TGTGCCAACAGGGGTGGCTCCCCTTCCTCCTACGAGCAGTACTTC	CANRGGSPSSYEQYF
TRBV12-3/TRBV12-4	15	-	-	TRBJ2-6	TGTACCAGCACCCATACCGGCTCCGGGGCCAACGTCCTGACTTTC	CTSTHTGSGANVLTF
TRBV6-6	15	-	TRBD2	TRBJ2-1	TGTACCAGCAGCAGAGGGGCTAGCGGAATAAATGAGCAGTTCTTC	CTSSRGASGINEQFF
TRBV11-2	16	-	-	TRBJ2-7	TGCGCCAGCAGCTTAGATCCGTGGAACGGTATCTACGAGCAGTACTTC	CASSLDPWNGIYEQYF
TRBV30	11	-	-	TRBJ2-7	TGCGCATGGCGACCCGCCTACGAGCAGTACTTC	CAWRPAYEQYF
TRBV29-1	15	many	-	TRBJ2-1	TGCAGCGCGCAGTCGAGGGGGGAGGTGATCAATGAGCAGTTCTTC	CSAQSRGEVINEQFF
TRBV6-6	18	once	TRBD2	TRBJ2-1	TGTGCCAGCATGGGCCGCCTAGCGGGAGCAAAGACCTACAATGAGCAGTTCTTC	CASMGRLAGAKTYNEQFF
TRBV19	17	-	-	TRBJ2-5	TGTGCCAGACCGGCCTGGACAGATCGAGGGGAACAAGAGACCCAGTACTTC	CARPAWTDRGEQETQYF
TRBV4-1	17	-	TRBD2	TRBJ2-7	TGCGCCAACACCATCACTAGCGGGTACTTTTCCACCTACGAGCAGTACTTC	CANTITSGYFSTYEQYF
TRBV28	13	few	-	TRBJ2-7	TGTGCCAGCAGAAGGCAGGGAGGTGATAAGCAGTACTTC	CASRRQGGDKQYF
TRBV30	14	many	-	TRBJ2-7	TGTGCCGGGGGACGGGGACGGTCGCCCTACGAGCAGTACTTC	CAGGRGRSPYEQYF
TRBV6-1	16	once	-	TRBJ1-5	TGTGCCAGCGGCGAAACTACACCCGATAACAATCAGCCCCAGCATTTT	CASGETTPDNNQPQHF
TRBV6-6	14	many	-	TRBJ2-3	TGTGCCAGCAGTCCTGCCTACCTCACAGATACGCAGTATTTT	CASSPAYLTDTQYF
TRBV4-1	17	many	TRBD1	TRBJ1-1	TGCGCCAGCAGCCAAGATCCAGGGGGGGGCCAGGACACTGAAGCTTTCTTT	CASSQDPGGGQDTEAFF
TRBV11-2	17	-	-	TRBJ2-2	TGTGCCAGCAGTCCCGGGGCAGGGACATGGAACACCGGGGAGCTGTTTTTT	CASSPGAGTWNTGELFF
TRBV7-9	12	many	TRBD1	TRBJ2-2	TGTGCCAGCAGCCACGGGACAGAAAAGCTGTTTTTT	CASSHGTEKLFF
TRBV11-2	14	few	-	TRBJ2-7	TGTGCCAGCAGCTTAACTGAGACTGCCTACGAGGAGTGCTTC	CASSLTETAYEECF
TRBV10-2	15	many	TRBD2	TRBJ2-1	TGCGCCAGCAGTGGGGCTAGCGGGAGAGTCGGTGAGCAGTTCTTC	CASSGASGRVGEQFF
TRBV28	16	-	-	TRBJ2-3	TGTACCAGCTTCTCGGCGGGTCCTCGAGGTGGAGATACGCAGTATTTT	CTSFSAGPRGGDTQYF